Reported below is one T cell receptor beta chain. This CDR3 is built from 15 residues. Study processing details: Amplifying reference gene primers gave estimates of nucleated cell counts. Only in-frame clones appear in the TCRdb table, and some are missing; sequencing was by immunoSEQ multiplex PCR. Clone size and the V and J calls come from that table; the DNA yielded D and trimming. Altogether approximately 35,000 clones are present, about 80% being singletons, with the ten largest covering approximately 30%. This entry belongs to a study of blood T cell repertoires in COVID-19. Study-wide context: Samples taken during acute and convalescent COVID-19 were collected in the United States, Italy and Spain. PBMCs, B-cell-depleted T cells, or T cells provided the cDNA or gDNA that made up the material.

What was sequenced was peripheral blood. The V and J genes are TRBV21-1 and TRBJ1-5. TRBV21-1 constitutes a pseudogene. The TCR comes from a man older than 75 with acute or convalescent COVID-19. The CDR3 here is CASSKALSGGQPQHF. CDR3 nucleotides: TGTGCCAGCAGCAAAGCGCTTTCTGGAGGACAGCCCCAGCATTTT.